One and the same sample provided the 25 T cell receptor beta chains below, sequenced in a study of graft-versus-host responses after intestinal transplantation. No cognate antigen is known for these TCRs. This table comes from immunoSEQ multiplex PCR, and its TCRdb copy is limited to in-frame clones, with some not included. The sample has 30,000 to 40,000 clones; about 94% are singletons. The sample in question was unstimulated CD8+ T cells sorted from spleen or lymph node cells, obtained before transplant. These receptors originate from a human donor who was the organ donor for an intestinal transplant.

The chain recombines TRBV7-9 with TRBJ2-3, with D possibly matching TRBD1 (5 bases). CDR1 is SEHNR, CDR2 FQNEAQ, per germline (reference sequence). The CDR3 is made up of 13 amino acids. The V end was cut by 7 bases, the J end by 4 bases, with 12 bases between. CDR3 protein: CASNQGISDTQYF. The CDR3 coding sequence is TGTGCCAGCAACCAGGGAATATCAGATACGCAGTATTTT.

The chain combines TRBV5-1 with TRBJ2-7, with D possibly called TRBD1 or TRBD2 (5 bases each). Germline CDR1 SGHRS, CDR2 YFSETQ. There are 13 residues in the CDR3. Trimming left V 8 bases short and J 2 bases short, with 14 bases between. The CDR3 region is CASTGTDAYEQYF. CDR3 coding DNA: TGCGCCAGTACCGGGACGGATGCCTACGAGCAGTACTTC.

This chain's CDR3 is CATSRFPRGTNQPQHF. The CDR3 DNA is TGTGCCACCAGCAGATTCCCCAGGGGGACCAATCAGCCCCAGCATTTT. The chain has TRBV15 and TRBJ1-5; 7 bases are shared with TRBD1. Trimming at V came to 2 bases and at J to 3 bases, leaving 7 bases not matched to a gene. Germline loops: CDR1 LNHNV, CDR2 YYDKDF (reference sequence). This CDR3 has 16 amino acids. Combining the CDR3 with reference TRBV15 and TRBJ1-5 gives the whole variable domain DAMVIQNPRYQVTQFGKPVTLSCSQTLNHNVMYWYQQKSSQAPKLLFHYYDKDFNNEADTPDNFQSRRPNTSFCFLDIRSPGLGDTAMYLCATSRFPRGTNQPQHFGDGTRLSIL.

The chain links TRBV29-1 to TRBJ2-7; D is possibly TRBD1 (6 bases). Germline V gene sequence: CDR1 SQVTM, CDR2 ANQGSEA. The CDR3 has 13 residues. The V and J ends lost 2 bases and 7 bases respectively, with 15 bases between them. The CDR3 DNA is TGCAGCGTTGAACCCCGGGACACCGAGGAGCAGTACTTC. As protein: CSVEPRDTEEQYF.

A word on this clone: Compared with germline, one end of the junction differs, possibly owing to a read error. CDR3 sequence reads: CAGSVGGF. The CDR3 DNA is TGTGCCGGCAGCGTAGGGGGCTTC. The chain combines TRBV9 with TRBJ2-7; D may be TRBD1 (6 bases). Germline V lookup: CDR1 SGDLS, CDR2 YYNGEE. The CDR3 is made up of 8 amino acids.

V gene TRBV19 combines with J gene TRBJ2-2; tentative D call: TRBD1 (5 bases). Germline CDR1 is LNHDA and CDR2 is SQIVND (reference sequence). Trimming cost V 5 bases and J 6 bases, with 7 bases left between them. The CDR3 is 12 residues long. As DNA, the CDR3 is TGTGCCAGTAGTGCCAGGGCCGGGGAGCTGTTTTTT. Its translation is CASSARAGELFF. Filled out from reference TRBV19 and TRBJ2-2, the complete variable domain reads DGGITQSPKYLFRKEGQNVTLSCEQNLNHDAMYWYRQDPGQGLRLIYYSQIVNDFQKGDIAEGYSVSREKKESFPLTVTSAQKNPTAFYLCASSARAGELFFGEGSRLTVL.

This chain uses TRBV9 with TRBJ2-1, with D perhaps TRBD2 (6 bases). The germline CDR1 and CDR2 sequences are SGDLS and YYNGEE. This CDR3 comprises 13 residues. V shed 4 bases and J shed 7 bases, with 12 bases lying between them. CDR3 nucleotides: TGTGCCAGCAGCCCCCCCAGCGGGAATGAGCAGTTCTTC. This sequence encodes CASSPPSGNEQFF.

J is TRBJ1-5 and V is TRBV7-6; D uncertain. The germline V gene encodes CDR1 SGHVS and CDR2 FNYEAQ. This CDR3 comprises 14 residues. The ends were cut back, 1 base at V and 1 base at J, with 5 bases in the middle. The DNA for the CDR3 is TGTGCCAGCAGCTTAGGGGAGAGCAATCAGCCCCAGCATTTT. Its translation: CASSLGESNQPQHF.

The chain employs TRBV19 and TRBJ1-5; D is unclear. The V end was cut by 5 bases, the J end by 0 bases, with 11 bases between. This CDR3 has 15 residues. Germline CDR1 and CDR2: LNHDA and SQIVND (reference sequence). The CDR3 region is CASSSSPNSNQPQHF. The CDR3 DNA sequence: TGTGCCAGTAGTTCCAGCCCAAATAGCAATCAGCCCCAGCATTTT.

The rearrangement joins TRBV27 to TRBJ2-1, with D hard to call. The CDR3 has 12 amino acids. CDR1 is MNHEY, CDR2 SMNVEV, per germline (reference sequence). V was cut by 3 bases and J by 3 bases, with 3 bases left in between. The chain's CDR3 is CASSFLYNEQFF. DNA of the CDR3: TGTGCCAGCAGTTTCCTCTACAATGAGCAGTTCTTC.

This clone was observed a single time. This sequence joins TRBV5-6 and TRBJ2-1, with 7 nucleotides matching TRBD2. V was clipped by 0 bases and J by 0 bases; unmatched bases: 3. This CDR3 comprises 16 residues. The V gene's germline CDR1 is SGHDT and CDR2 YYEEEE. The CDR3 sequence: CASSLGGRRSYNEQFF. In DNA form, the CDR3 reads TGTGCCAGCAGCTTGGGCGGGAGACGCTCCTACAATGAGCAGTTCTTC.

V is TRBV9 and J is TRBJ1-5; a possible D gene is TRBD1 (5 bases). Germline lookup yields CDR1 SGDLS and CDR2 YYNGEE. V was pared by 0 bases and J by 1 base, with 8 bases between. CDR3 length equals 15 residues. The chain's CDR3 is CASSVGWGSNQPQHF. Written as DNA, the CDR3 is TGTGCCAGCAGCGTAGGGTGGGGGAGCAATCAGCCCCAGCATTTT. Full variable domain (rest looked up from reference TRBV9 and TRBJ1-5): DSGVTQTPKHLITATGQRVTLRCSPRSGDLSVYWYQQSLDQGLQFLIQYYNGEERAKGNILERFSAQQFPDLHSELNLSSLELGDSALYFCASSVGWGSNQPQHFGDGTRLSIL.

The table lists this clone with a count of one. V usage is TRBV28 and J usage is TRBJ1-1; 10 positions agree with TRBD1. Trimming cost V 6 bases and J 2 bases; bases outside gene matches: 6. Germline V gives CDR1 MDHEN, CDR2 SYDVKM. The CDR3 is made up of 15 amino acids. The CDR3 bases are TGTGCCAGCAGCTGGACAGGGGGAGCTAACACTGAAGCTTTCTTT. It codes for CASSWTGGANTEAFF.

Concerning this clone: The junction and the germline gene differ at one end; a read error may be behind it. J is TRBJ2-2 and V is TRBV7-2, with D unclear. Germline V CDR1 and CDR2: SGHTA, FQGNSA. This CDR3 has 14 amino acids. DNA of the CDR3: TGTGCCAGCAGCTCCCCTCTGAACCCCGGGGAGCTGTTTTTT. It codes for CASSSPLNPGELFF.

This rearrangement joins TRBV27 to TRBJ2-1, with 8 positions matching TRBD1. Germline trimming cut 0 bases from V and 4 bases from J; bases unmatched to any gene: 11. The CDR3 totals 18 residues. CDR1 MNHEY and CDR2 SMNVEV come from the germline V gene (reference sequence). The CDR3 DNA reads as TGTGCCAGCAGTTTATCCACCCCCGGGACAGGCCTATACAATGAGCAGTTCTTC. The encoded protein is CASSLSTPGTGLYNEQFF.

The rearrangement uses TRBV28 and TRBJ1-5, with a weak D call TRBD1 (6 bases). Germline CDR1 reads MDHEN; CDR2 reads SYDVKM. V was trimmed by 4 bases and J by 0 bases, leaving 22 bases between them. This CDR3 spans 19 amino acids. The DNA of the CDR3 is TGTGCCAGCAGTTATGACAGGACAGACCTCTCAAATAGCAATCAGCCCCAGCATTTT. It codes for CASSYDRTDLSNSNQPQHF.

The J gene is TRBJ2-7, the V gene TRBV6-1; TRBD1 matches at 9 bases. This CDR3 spans 15 amino acids. The junction had 12 bases not matched to a gene; V was cut back by 6 bases and J by 6 bases. Germline loops: CDR1 MNHNS, CDR2 SASEGT. Here the CDR3 reads CASSRPGQGFFEQYF. The CDR3 nucleotides are TGTGCCAGCAGCCGTCCGGGACAGGGATTTTTCGAGCAGTACTTC.

The rearrangement links TRBV4-3 to TRBJ2-7; 10 bases are a match to TRBD2. The germline gives CDR1 LGHNA, CDR2 YSLEER. V lost 0 bases, J lost 1 base, and 6 bases stayed unmatched. CDR3 length: 17 amino acids. Written as DNA, the CDR3 is TGCGCCAGCAGCCAAGATCTTAGCGGGAGGCGATCCTACGAGCAGTACTTC. Translation: CASSQDLSGRRSYEQYF.

Only one count was recorded for this clone. The rearrangement uses TRBV4-3 and TRBJ2-7; the match to TRBD2 covers 13 bases. With 1 base clipped from V and 7 bases from J, the junction kept 7 bases outside the gene matches. Looked up from germline, CDR1 is LGHNA and CDR2 is YSLEER. This CDR3 spans 16 amino acids. The CDR3 sequence: CASSQVLWGLAGEQYF. CDR3 nucleotide sequence: TGCGCCAGCAGCCAAGTCCTCTGGGGACTAGCGGGGGAGCAGTACTTC.

The rearrangement joins TRBV15 to TRBJ2-3, with a tentative D call TRBD1 (5 bases). V was trimmed by 1 base and J by 0 bases, leaving 8 bases between them. Germline V gene lookup returns CDR1 LNHNV and CDR2 YYDKDF (reference sequence). CDR3 length: 15 residues. The CDR3 DNA reads as TGTGCCACCAGCAGAGTAGGGGTGAGCACAGATACGCAGTATTTT. It specifies CATSRVGVSTDTQYF.

This clone qualifies as medium-sized (0.01 to 0.1%). The chain employs TRBV10-3 and TRBJ2-5; the D call may be TRBD1 or TRBD2 (5 bases each). The germline CDR1 and CDR2 sequences are ENHRY and SYGVKD. V lost 0 bases to trimming and J lost 1 base, with 12 bases between them. The CDR3 is made up of 16 amino acids. The CDR3 spells CAISESVGPSQETQYF. The CDR3, as DNA: TGTGCCATCAGTGAGTCAGTGGGACCTAGCCAAGAGACCCAGTACTTC.

The rearrangement uses TRBV9 and TRBJ2-5; either TRBD1 or TRBD2 may supply D (5 bases each). V gave up 4 bases and J gave up 5 bases, with 24 bases separating them. The germline V gene has CDR1 SGDLS and CDR2 YYNGEE. The CDR3 runs 17 residues. The CDR3 nucleotides read TGTGCCAGCAGCCCACAACGGAAGGGACCGCTCAGGGAGACCCAGTACTTC. Translating gives CASSPQRKGPLRETQYF.

The chain links TRBV7-9 to TRBJ2-5; no reliable D call. The CDR3 spans 14 residues. Looked up from germline, CDR1 is SEHNR and CDR2 is FQNEAQ (reference sequence). Trimming took 5 bases from V and 4 from J, leaving 14 bases between them. CDR3 sequence reads: CASSLESLPETQYF. The CDR3 DNA reads TGTGCCAGCAGCCTCGAGAGCCTCCCAGAGACCCAGTACTTC.

This clone has a single count. V gene TRBV6-5 combines with J gene TRBJ1-1; possibly TRBD1 for D (6 bases). V was trimmed by 8 bases and J by 2 bases, leaving 12 bases between them. Germline-derived CDR1 and CDR2 are MNHEY and SVGAGI. The length of the CDR3 is 13 residues. The CDR3 spells CASATGINTEAFF. CDR3 bases: TGTGCCAGCGCTACAGGGATTAACACTGAAGCTTTCTTT.

The gene calls are TRBV4-1 and TRBJ2-1; maybe TRBD2 (6 bases). CDR1 and CDR2 from the germline V gene are MGHRA and YSYEKL. CDR3 length equals 13 residues. V lost 4 bases and J lost 6, with 10 bases in between. This CDR3 is CASSLGTSNEQFF. The CDR3 DNA sequence: TGCGCCAGCAGCCTCGGGACTTCCAATGAGCAGTTCTTC.